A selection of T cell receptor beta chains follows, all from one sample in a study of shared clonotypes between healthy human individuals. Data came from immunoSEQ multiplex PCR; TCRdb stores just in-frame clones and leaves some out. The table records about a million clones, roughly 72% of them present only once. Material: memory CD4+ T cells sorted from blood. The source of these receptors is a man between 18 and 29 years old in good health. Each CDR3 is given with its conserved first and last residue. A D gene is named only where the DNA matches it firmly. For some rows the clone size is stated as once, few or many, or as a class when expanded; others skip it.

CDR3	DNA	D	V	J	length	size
CASSLSGQGLESGGELFF	TGTGCCAGCAGTTTATCGGGACAGGGTCTAGAGTCGGGCGGGGAGCTGTTTTTT	TRBD1	TRBV27	TRBJ2-2	18	many
CASGLVHGANTEAFF	TGTGCTAGTGGTTTGGTACATGGGGCCAACACTGAAGCTTTCTTT	.	TRBV12-5	TRBJ1-1	15	few
CASSPGVKAFF	TGTGCCAGCAGCCCGGGAGTAAAAGCTTTCTTT	.	TRBV14	TRBJ1-1	11	few
CASSLEGGSSSEQYF	TGTGCCAGCAGCTTAGAAGGGGGAAGTTCGAGCGAGCAGTACTTC	.	TRBV7-9	TRBJ2-7	15	.
CASSLYASGGDTDTQYF	TGTGCCAGCAGTTTATACGCTAGCGGGGGGGACACAGATACGCAGTATTTT	TRBD2	TRBV28	TRBJ2-3	17	.
CASSSETGVGNQPQHF	TGTGCCAGCAGTTCCGAAACAGGGGTCGGCAATCAGCCCCAGCATTTT	TRBD1	TRBV6-6	TRBJ1-5	16	.
CASSPYGYNEQFF	TGTGCCAGCTCACCTTACGGGTACAATGAGCAGTTCTTC	.	TRBV18	TRBJ2-1	13	.
CASRETSRVTQYF	TGTGCCAGCAGGGAGACTAGTCGCGTTACGCAGTATTTT	.	TRBV7-2	TRBJ2-3	13	.
CASSPRLANTGELFF	TGTGCCAGCTCACCGAGGCTAGCGAACACCGGGGAGCTGTTTTTT	.	TRBV18	TRBJ2-2	15	.
CASSLDPLFVYQETQYF	TGTGCCAGCAGCTTAGATCCCCTATTCGTTTACCAAGAGACCCAGTACTTC	.	TRBV11-2	TRBJ2-5	17	.
CASSYSGTAVRTEAFF	TGTGCCAGCAGTTACTCGGGGACAGCGGTAAGGACTGAAGCTTTCTTT	TRBD1	TRBV6-5	TRBJ1-1	16	.
CASSLGQGESNQPQHF	TGTGCCAGCAGCTTAGGACAGGGGGAAAGCAATCAGCCCCAGCATTTT	TRBD1	TRBV7-9	TRBJ1-5	16	.
CASSIGRTGGSTQPQHF	TGTGCCAGTAGTATAGGCCGGACAGGGGGCTCTACTCAGCCCCAGCATTTT	TRBD1	TRBV19	TRBJ1-5	17	.
CASSQSLGGGEQYF	TGTGCCAGCAGCCAATCCCTGGGGGGCGGCGAGCAGTACTTC	.	TRBV2	TRBJ2-7	14	.
CASSLPGNVGNIQYF	TGTGCCAGCAGCCTCCCAGGGAATGTAGGAAACATTCAGTACTTC	.	TRBV7-2	TRBJ2-4	15	.
CASSQDRDSPLHF	TGTGCCAGCAGCCAGGACAGAGATTCACCCCTCCACTTT	.	TRBV7-3	TRBJ1-6	13	.
CASSPPEGYEQYF	TGTGCCAGCTCACCACCCGAGGGTTACGAGCAGTACTTC	.	TRBV18	TRBJ2-7	13	few
CAWSVGQTQETQYF	TGTGCCTGGAGTGTAGGGCAAACCCAAGAGACCCAGTACTTC	.	TRBV30	TRBJ2-5	14	.
CASSGFRQGVSEGRGYTF	TGTGCCAGCAGTGGATTTCGACAGGGCGTATCTGAAGGTCGCGGCTACACCTTC	TRBD1	TRBV6-1	TRBJ1-2	18	few
CASSFERIKYF	TGTGCCAGCAGTTTCGAAAGGATAAAGTACTTC	.	TRBV28	TRBJ2-5	11	.
CASSLSAGGMYNEQFF	TGCGCCAGCAGCTTGTCAGCGGGGGGAATGTACAATGAGCAGTTCTTC	TRBD2	TRBV5-1	TRBJ2-1	16	few
CASSKEYEQYF	TGTGCCAGCAGCAAAGAATACGAGCAGTACTTC	.	TRBV21-1	TRBJ2-7	11	once
CASSGSITGELFF	TGTGCCAGTAGTGGGTCAATTACCGGGGAGCTGTTTTTT	.	TRBV19	TRBJ2-2	13	.
CASSDSRVGYTF	TGTGCCAGCAGTGATAGTAGGGTCGGCTACACCTTC	.	TRBV6-1	TRBJ1-2	12	.
CASSLNRYQPQHF	TGTGCCAGCAGTTTAAACAGGTATCAGCCCCAGCATTTT	.	TRBV6-1	TRBJ1-5	13	.
CASRLAGGPVEQFF	TGTGCCAGCAGACTAGCGGGGGGCCCGGTGGAGCAGTTCTTC	TRBD2	TRBV6-1	TRBJ2-1	14	.
CASSRQGEVDEQFF	TGTGCCAGCAGCCGACAGGGGGAGGTGGATGAGCAGTTCTTC	TRBD1	TRBV5-4	TRBJ2-1	14	.
CASSVGDSRLGTQYF	TGTGCCAGCAGTGTCGGGGACAGCCGCTTGGGGACCCAGTACTTC	TRBD1	TRBV6-5	TRBJ2-5	15	.
CASSTYLAGVSGELFF	TGCGCCAGCAGCACTTACCTAGCGGGAGTATCCGGGGAGCTGTTTTTT	TRBD2	TRBV5-1	TRBJ2-2	16	.
CASSLASSGYGYTF	TGTGCCAGCAGCTTAGCTAGCTCTGGCTATGGCTACACCTTC	.	TRBV7-6	TRBJ1-2	14	.
CASSLVGDRELFF	TGTGCCAGCAGCTTAGTTGGGGACCGGGAGCTGTTTTTT	.	TRBV7-9	TRBJ2-2	13	.
CASGEGGRAINEQFF	TGCGCCAGCGGCGAGGGTGGTAGGGCGATCAATGAGCAGTTCTTC	.	TRBV5-1	TRBJ2-1	15	.
CASRGIRTDTQYF	TGTGCCAGCAGGGGTATACGCACAGATACGCAGTATTTT	.	TRBV11-2	TRBJ2-3	13	.
CASSQIAGTGGTF	TGCGCCAGCAGCCAAATAGCCGGGACAGGGGGCACCTTC	TRBD1	TRBV4-1	TRBJ1-2	13	.
CASRRENEKLFF	TGTGCCAGCAGACGCGAAAATGAAAAACTGTTTTTT	.	TRBV6-5	TRBJ1-4	12	.
CAWSVAGGNTIYF	TGTGCCTGGAGTGTTGCGGGAGGAAACACCATATATTTT	.	TRBV30	TRBJ1-3	13	few
CATSRDLGRGGALHF	TGTGCCACCAGCAGAGATCTCGGCCGGGGGGGCGCCCTCCACTTT	.	TRBV15	TRBJ1-6	15	.
CASGLVLGSTGTGYEQYF	TGTGCTAGTGGTTTGGTTCTGGGGAGTACGGGGACTGGGTACGAGCAGTACTTC	.	TRBV12-5	TRBJ2-7	18	once
CASSIGQIYNQPQHF	TGTGCCAGTAGTATCGGCCAGATATACAATCAGCCCCAGCATTTT	.	TRBV19	TRBJ1-5	15	.
CAWYPWQGNSEAFF	TGTGCCTGGTATCCGTGGCAGGGGAATTCTGAAGCTTTCTTT	.	TRBV30	TRBJ1-1	14	.
CASSAGTLGRQPQHF	TGTGCCAGCAGTGCCGGGACCTTGGGGCGTCAGCCCCAGCATTTT	.	TRBV6-1	TRBJ1-5	15	.
CASTRLAGILDTQYF	TGTGCCTCCACCCGTCTAGCGGGGATTTTAGATACGCAGTATTTT	TRBD2	TRBV30	TRBJ2-3	15	.
CASSLSINEWGGEAFF	TGTGCCAGCAGTTTATCGATAAATGAGTGGGGCGGTGAAGCTTTCTTT	.	TRBV27	TRBJ1-1	16	.
CASSLDRPQLGNTIYF	TGTGCCAGCAGTTTGGACAGGCCACAGCTTGGAAACACCATATATTTT	TRBD1	TRBV27	TRBJ1-3	16	.
CASSEVGSGADTQYF	TGTGCCAGCAGTGAAGTAGGGTCAGGCGCAGATACGCAGTATTTT	.	TRBV6-1	TRBJ2-3	15	many
CASSLKTVNTGELFF	TGCGCCAGCAGCTTAAAGACGGTTAACACCGGGGAGCTGTTTTTT	.	TRBV5-1	TRBJ2-2	15	once
CASSPSGGYEQYF	TGTGCCAGCAGCCCCAGCGGGGGCTACGAGCAGTACTTC	TRBD2	TRBV7-2	TRBJ2-7	13	.